The clone carrying this TCR beta chain was found a few times. As yet, its antigen is unknown. The sample is drawn from a study of CD8 T cells in ankylosing spondylitis. Broader study findings: Matched ankylosing spondylitis synovial fluid reportedly contained a significantly enriched population of disease-linked clones. Apparently characteristic of ankylosing spondylitis blood was a TCR beta motif (fewer than ten highly homologous variants).

Trimming stripped 0 bases from V and 0 bases from J, with 3 bases between. CDR1 is MNHEY and CDR2 is SVGAGI in the germline V gene. CDR3 length: 13 amino acids. TCRdb passed the 5' RACE reads through MiXCR, listing each CDR3 protein once. This table holds about 750,000 distinct CDR3 sequences, around 19% found once. The chain couples TRBV6-5 to TRBJ2-7; D remains unclear. This clonotype was obtained from a male donor with ankylosing spondylitis. Material for sequencing was blood, either unsorted or a sorted T cell fraction (not recorded which). As DNA, the CDR3 is TGTGCCAGCAGTTACTCGACCTCCTACGAGCAGTACTTC. Translated, it gives CASSYSTSYEQYF.